This T cell receptor beta chain was observed in a study of blood T cell repertoires in COVID-19. Study-wide background: The origin of the acute and convalescent COVID-19 samples was the United States, Italy and Spain. T cells, B-cell-depleted T cells, or PBMCs provided the cDNA or gDNA that served as material.

As originally analysed: By means of reference gene primer amplification, nucleated cell counts were estimated. Sequencing was performed with immunoSEQ multiplex PCR; in TCRdb, only in-frame clones are kept and a portion is missing. The V and J calls and clone size were taken over from that table, and D and trimming were inferred from the DNA. The repertoire holds about 190,000 clones, with around 83% as singletons. The specimen sequenced was peripheral blood. The sequence was collected from a woman aged 35 to 49 with acute or convalescent COVID-19.

CDR3 protein: CASSLPGTSGHNEQFF. CDR3 DNA: TGTGCCAGCAGCTTACCCGGGACTAGCGGACACAATGAGCAGTTCTTC. The chain has TRBV7-9 and TRBJ2-1; TRBD2 matches 11 bases. The length of the CDR3 is 16 residues. V dropped 2 bases and J dropped 5; count of bases not matched to a gene: 5. Germline V gene data show CDR1 as SEHNR and CDR2 as FQNEAQ (reference sequence).